This TCR beta chain is from a study of CD8+ T cells in alopecia areata. Study-level background: Treatment of the treated patients consisted of oral tofacitinib, 5 to 10 mg twice daily. Once tofacitinib had been taken for 6 to 18 months, 6 months off drug followed. Broader study findings: There were also resident alphabeta T cells of normal skin sequenced in scalp samples.

Sequencing templates came from extracted RNA that was reverse transcribed into cDNA. The repertoire was sequenced with immunoSEQ multiplex PCR; TCRdb's copy has only in-frame clones and lacks some. The table records some 180,000 clones, around 63% of them present only once. Sampling of alopecia areata patients yielded lesional scalp punch biopsies as well as peripheral blood. On this clone: As yet, its antigen is unknown.

Germline V CDR1 and CDR2: LGHNA, YSLEER. The CDR3 extends over 16 amino acids. V lost 3 bases to trimming and J lost 1 base, with 12 bases between them. The material was CD4+ T cells sorted from blood, obtained at week 0. The chain has TRBV4-3 and TRBJ2-2; D may match TRBD1 or TRBD2 (5 bases each). This TCR came from a human donor with alopecia areata. The CDR3 DNA follows: TGCGCCAGCAGCCACGAATCAGGGAGGAACACCGGGGAGCTGTTTTTT. It encodes CASSHESGRNTGELFF.